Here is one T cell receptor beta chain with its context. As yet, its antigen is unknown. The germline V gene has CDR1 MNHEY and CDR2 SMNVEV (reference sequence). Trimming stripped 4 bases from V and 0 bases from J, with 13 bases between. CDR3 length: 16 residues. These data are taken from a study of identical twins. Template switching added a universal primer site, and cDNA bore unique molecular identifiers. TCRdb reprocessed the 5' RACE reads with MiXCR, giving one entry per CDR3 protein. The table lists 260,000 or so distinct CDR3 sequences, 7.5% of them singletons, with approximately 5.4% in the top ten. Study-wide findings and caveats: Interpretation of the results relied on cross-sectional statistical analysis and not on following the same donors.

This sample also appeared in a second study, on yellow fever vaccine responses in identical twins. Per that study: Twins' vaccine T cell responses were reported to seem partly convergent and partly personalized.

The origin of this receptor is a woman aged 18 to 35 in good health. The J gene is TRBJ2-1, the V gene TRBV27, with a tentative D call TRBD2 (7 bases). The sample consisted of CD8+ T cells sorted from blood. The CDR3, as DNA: TGTGCCAGCAGTTGGGGGGGGGCTCCCTCCTACAATGAGCAGTTCTTC. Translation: CASSWGGAPSYNEQFF.